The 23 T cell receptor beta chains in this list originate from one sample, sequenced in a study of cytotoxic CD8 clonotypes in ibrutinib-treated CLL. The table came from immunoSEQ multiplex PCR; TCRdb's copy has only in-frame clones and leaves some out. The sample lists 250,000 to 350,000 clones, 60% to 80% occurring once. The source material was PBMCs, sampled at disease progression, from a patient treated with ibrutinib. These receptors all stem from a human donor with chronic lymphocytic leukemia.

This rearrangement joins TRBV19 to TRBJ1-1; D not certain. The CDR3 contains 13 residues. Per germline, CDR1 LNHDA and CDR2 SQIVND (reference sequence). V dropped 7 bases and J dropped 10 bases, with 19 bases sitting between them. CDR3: CASKEKVGSGAFF. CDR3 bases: TGTGCCAGTAAAGAAAAAGTGGGATCTGGAGCTTTCTTT.

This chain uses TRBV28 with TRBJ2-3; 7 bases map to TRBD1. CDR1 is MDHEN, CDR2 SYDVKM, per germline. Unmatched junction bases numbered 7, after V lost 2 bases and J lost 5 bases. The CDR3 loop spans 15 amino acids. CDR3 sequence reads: CASSLGDRKKDTQYF. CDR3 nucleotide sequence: TGTGCCAGCAGTTTAGGGGACAGAAAAAAAGATACGCAGTATTTT.

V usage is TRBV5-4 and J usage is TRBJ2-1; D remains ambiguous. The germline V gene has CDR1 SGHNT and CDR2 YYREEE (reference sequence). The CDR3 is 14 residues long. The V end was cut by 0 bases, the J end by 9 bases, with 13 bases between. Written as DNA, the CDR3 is TGTGCCAGCAGCTTGGGATACTTTGGGGTTGAGCAGTTCTTC. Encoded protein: CASSLGYFGVEQFF.

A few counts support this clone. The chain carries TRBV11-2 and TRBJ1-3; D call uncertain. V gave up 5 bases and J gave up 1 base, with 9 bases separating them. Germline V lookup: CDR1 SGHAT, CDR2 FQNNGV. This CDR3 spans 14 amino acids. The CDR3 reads CASSATGSGNTIYF. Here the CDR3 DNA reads TGTGCCAGCAGCGCCACCGGTTCTGGAAACACCATATATTTT.

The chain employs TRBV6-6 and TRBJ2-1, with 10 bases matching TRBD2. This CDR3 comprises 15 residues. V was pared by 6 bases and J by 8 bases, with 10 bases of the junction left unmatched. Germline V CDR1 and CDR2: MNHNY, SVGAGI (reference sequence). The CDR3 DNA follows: TGTGCCAGCAGGCTAGCGGGGGACCCTAGCCATGAGCAGTTCTTC. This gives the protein CASRLAGDPSHEQFF.

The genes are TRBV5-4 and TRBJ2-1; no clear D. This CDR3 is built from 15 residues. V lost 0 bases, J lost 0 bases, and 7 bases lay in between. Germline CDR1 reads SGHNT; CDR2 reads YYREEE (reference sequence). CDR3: CASSLVGLSYNEQFF. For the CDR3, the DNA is TGTGCCAGCAGCTTGGTAGGGCTCTCCTACAATGAGCAGTTCTTC.

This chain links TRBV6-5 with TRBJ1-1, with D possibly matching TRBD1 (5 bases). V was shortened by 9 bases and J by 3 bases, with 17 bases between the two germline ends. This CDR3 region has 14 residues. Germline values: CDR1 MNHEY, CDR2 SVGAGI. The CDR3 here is CASRTRTVDTEAFF. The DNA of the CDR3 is TGTGCCAGTAGGACACGTACCGTGGACACTGAAGCTTTCTTT.

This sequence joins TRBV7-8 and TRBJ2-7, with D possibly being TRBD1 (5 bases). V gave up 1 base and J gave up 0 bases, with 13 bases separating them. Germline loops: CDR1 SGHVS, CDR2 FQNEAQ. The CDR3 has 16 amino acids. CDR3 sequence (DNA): TGTGCCAGCAGCTTAGGCCGACAGTCCTCCTCCTACGAGCAGTACTTC. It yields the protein CASSLGRQSSSYEQYF.

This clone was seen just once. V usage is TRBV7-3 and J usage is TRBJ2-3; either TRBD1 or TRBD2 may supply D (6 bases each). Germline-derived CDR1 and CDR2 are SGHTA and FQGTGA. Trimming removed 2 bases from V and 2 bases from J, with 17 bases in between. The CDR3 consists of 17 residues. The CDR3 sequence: CASSLGGGPTTTDTQYF. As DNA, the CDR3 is TGTGCCAGCAGCTTAGGAGGGGGACCCACGACCACAGATACGCAGTATTTT.

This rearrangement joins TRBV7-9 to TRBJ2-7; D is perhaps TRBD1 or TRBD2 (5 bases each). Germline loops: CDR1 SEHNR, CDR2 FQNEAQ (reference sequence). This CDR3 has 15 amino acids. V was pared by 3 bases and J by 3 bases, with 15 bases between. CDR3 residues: CASSFGTSSFYEQYF. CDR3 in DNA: TGTGCCAGCAGCTTCGGGACCTCATCTTTCTACGAGCAGTACTTC.

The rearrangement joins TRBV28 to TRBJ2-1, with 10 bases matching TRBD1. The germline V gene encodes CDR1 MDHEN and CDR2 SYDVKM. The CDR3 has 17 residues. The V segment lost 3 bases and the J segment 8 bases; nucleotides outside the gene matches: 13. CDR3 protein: CASSFVADRGRRDEQFF. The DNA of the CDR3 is TGTGCCAGCAGTTTTGTTGCTGACAGGGGGCGCCGGGATGAGCAGTTCTTC.

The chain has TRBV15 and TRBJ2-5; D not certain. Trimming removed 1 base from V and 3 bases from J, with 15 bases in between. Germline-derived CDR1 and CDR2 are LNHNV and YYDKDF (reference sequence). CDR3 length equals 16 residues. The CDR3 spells CATSRGGWGIEETQYF. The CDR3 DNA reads TGTGCCACCAGCAGAGGGGGTTGGGGAATAGAAGAGACCCAGTACTTC.

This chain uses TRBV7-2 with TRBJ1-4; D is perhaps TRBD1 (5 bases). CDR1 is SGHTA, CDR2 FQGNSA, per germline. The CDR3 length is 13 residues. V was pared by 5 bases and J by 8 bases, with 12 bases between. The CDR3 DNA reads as TGTGCCAGCAGCCCCAGTGGGGGGGAAAAACTGTTTTTT. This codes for CASSPSGGEKLFF.

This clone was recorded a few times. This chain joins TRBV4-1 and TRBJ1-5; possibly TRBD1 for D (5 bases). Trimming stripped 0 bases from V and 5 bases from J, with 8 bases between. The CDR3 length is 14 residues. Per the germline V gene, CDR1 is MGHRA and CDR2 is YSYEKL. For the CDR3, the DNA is TGCGCCAGCAGCCAAGATACAGGTTATCAGCCCCAGCATTTT. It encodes CASSQDTGYQPQHF.

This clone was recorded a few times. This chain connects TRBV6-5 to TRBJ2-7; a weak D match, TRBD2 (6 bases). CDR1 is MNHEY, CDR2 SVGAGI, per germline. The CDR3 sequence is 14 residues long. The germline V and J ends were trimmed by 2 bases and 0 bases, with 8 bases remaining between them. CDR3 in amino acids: CASSYGGTSYEQYF. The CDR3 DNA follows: TGTGCCAGCAGTTACGGGGGGACCTCCTACGAGCAGTACTTC.

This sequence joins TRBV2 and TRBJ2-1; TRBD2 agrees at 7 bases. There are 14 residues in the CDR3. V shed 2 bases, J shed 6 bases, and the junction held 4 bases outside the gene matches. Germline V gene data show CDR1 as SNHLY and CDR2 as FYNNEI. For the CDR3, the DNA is TGTGCCAGCAGTGAACGGACTAGTTTCAATGAGCAGTTCTTC. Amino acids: CASSERTSFNEQFF.

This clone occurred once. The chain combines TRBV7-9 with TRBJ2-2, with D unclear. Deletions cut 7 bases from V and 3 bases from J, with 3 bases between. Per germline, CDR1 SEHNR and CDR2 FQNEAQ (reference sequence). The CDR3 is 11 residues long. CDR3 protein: CASTDTGELFF. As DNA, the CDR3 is TGTGCCAGCACCGACACCGGGGAGCTGTTTTTT.

The DNA for the CDR3 is TGTGCCATCAGTCACGTGGACACCGGGGAGCTGTTTTTT. Translation: CAISHVDTGELFF. The chain employs TRBV10-3 and TRBJ2-2, with D hard to call. The V gene's germline CDR1 is ENHRY and CDR2 SYGVKD. V gave up 5 bases and J gave up 3 bases, with 7 bases separating them. CDR3 length: 13 amino acids.

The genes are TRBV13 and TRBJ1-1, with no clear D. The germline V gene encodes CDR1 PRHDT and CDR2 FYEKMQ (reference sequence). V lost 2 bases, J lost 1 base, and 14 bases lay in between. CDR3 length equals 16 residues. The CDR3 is CASSLSRPVQNTEAFF. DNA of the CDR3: TGTGCCAGCAGCTTATCGCGGCCCGTCCAGAACACTGAAGCTTTCTTT.

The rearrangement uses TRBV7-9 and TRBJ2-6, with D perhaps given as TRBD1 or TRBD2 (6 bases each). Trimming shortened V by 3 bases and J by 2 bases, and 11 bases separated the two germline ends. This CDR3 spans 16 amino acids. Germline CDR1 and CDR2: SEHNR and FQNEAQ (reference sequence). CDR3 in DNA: TGTGCCAGCAGCTTTCGGGGGCTAACTGGGGCCAACGTCCTGACTTTC. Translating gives CASSFRGLTGANVLTF.

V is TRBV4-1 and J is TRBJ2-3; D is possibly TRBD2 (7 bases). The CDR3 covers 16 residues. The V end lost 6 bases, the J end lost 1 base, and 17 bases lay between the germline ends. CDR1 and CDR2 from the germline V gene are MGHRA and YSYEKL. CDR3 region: CASSRVGGPRTDTQYF. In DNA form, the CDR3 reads TGCGCCAGCAGTCGAGTCGGGGGGCCGCGCACAGATACGCAGTATTTT.

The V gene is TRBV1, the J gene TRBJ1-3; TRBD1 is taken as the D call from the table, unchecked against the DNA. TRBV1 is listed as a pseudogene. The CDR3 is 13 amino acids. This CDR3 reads CTLQRGYRNTIYF. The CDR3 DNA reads TGCACACTACAAAGGGGTTATAGAAACACCATATATTTT.

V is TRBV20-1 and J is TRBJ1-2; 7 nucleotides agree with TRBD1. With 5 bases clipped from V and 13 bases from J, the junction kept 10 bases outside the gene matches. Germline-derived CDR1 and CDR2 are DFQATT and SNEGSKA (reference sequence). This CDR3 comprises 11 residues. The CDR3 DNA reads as TGCAGTGCTCCTACAGGGGAAAGACGCACCTTC. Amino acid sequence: CSAPTGERRTF.